This TCR beta chain is from a study of T cells in localized non-small cell lung cancer (TCRdb year 2020). Looking at the study overall: T cell repertoires of some 240 early-stage NSCLC patients were analyzed, with tumors being compared against uninvolved tumor-adjacent lungs. The cohort was made up of about 240 treatment-naive NSCLC patients whose localized lung tumors had been resected. Of the NSCLC patients, 129 were male and roughly 110 were female, and the mean age was approximately 66 years.

With respect to this clone: Its antigen is not yet known. Base qualities are missing; no much larger clone stands one base away.

What the research found in general, with its limitations: The highest T cell clonality was observed in uninvolved tumor-adjacent lung, where clonality exceeded that of tumor, suggesting that antigenic responses were more focused in uninvolved tumor-adjacent lung. Because the study design was exploratory, TCR variables were selected using unadjusted p-values without false-discovery rate correction. Of the top 100 tumor clones, a median of roughly 56 were detected in paired uninvolved adjacent lung; under 30 were also among that lung's top 100. Higher blood T cell density associated with longer overall survival, while higher adjacent-lung clonality associated with shorter survival. Multi-region tumor sequencing was not performed, so intratumor heterogeneity could not be excluded.

TCR beta CDR3 regions were sequenced from DNA using the immunoSEQ Assay. The authors processed their data as follows. To compute T cell density, TCR beta template counts were normalized to usable DNA, which was estimated by amplifying housekeeping genes. Using the preseqR package, richness was estimated by extrapolating to 120,000 templates for tissue samples and 400,000 templates for PBMC samples. Clonality was defined by subtracting Pielou's evenness from one. Tissue-enriched TCRs were identified through differential abundance testing performed on productive amino-acid clonotypes, with a minimum total count of 5 and an alpha of 0.1. The Jaccard Index and the Morisita Overlap Index were used to measure how much the repertoires overlapped between compartments. GLIPH grouped TCR beta CDR3s together with public tetramer-defined viral CDR3s, and a viral motif had to include at least three viral sequences and show V-gene enrichment. TCRdb retrieved this table from immuneACCESS and kept in-frame rearrangements only. Not all clones are present; in checked studies, unresolved V genes account for under half, and no reason is known for the remainder. The V and J calls and the clone size are those of that table, but D and trimming were determined from the DNA. The sample table contains 10,000 to 15,000 clones; only one count was recorded for roughly 86% of them. Less than 75% of the sample is taken by the ten largest.

At the junction V is shortened by 3 bases and J by 9 bases; bases outside the gene matches: 13. The germline V gene (reference sequence) yields LNHNV for CDR1 and YYDKDF for CDR2. From the cysteine through the phenylalanine, the CDR3 covers 16 amino acids. Solely the CDR3 DNA is kept, with 48 bases framed from the first base. At diagnosis, peripheral blood, uninvolved tumor-adjacent lung and tumor were collected and were preserved as a mix of fresh-frozen and FFPE material. For TCR repertoire profiling, blood samples were analyzed in the form of peripheral blood mononuclear cells. This receptor was obtained from a male donor at least 60 years old with stage III lung adenocarcinoma. The source was peripheral blood, collected before any cancer treatment. Rearrangement joined TRBV15 to TRBJ2-1; 8 central bases correspond to TRBD2. The nucleotide sequence reads as follows: TGTGCCACCAGCAGGAGGGGGGTAGCGGGGAAACCTGAGCAGTTCTTC. Translated, it reads CATSRRGVAGKPEQFF.